Sequencing of this T cell receptor beta chain was carried out in a study of beta chain features in type 1 diabetes. Background on the study: Sorted cells numbering approximately 110,000,000 were examined across all samples.

All of the isolated RNA was reverse transcribed, so expressed TCRB transcripts were sequenced. Naive, central memory and regulatory T cell samples produced a mean of around 4 million reads. Sequencing used immunoSEQ multiplex PCR; TCRdb keeps in-frame clones, though not all of them. The sample shows a few hundred thousand clones, 9.5% to 12% of them seen only once. Material: naive CD4+ T cells from blood. This receptor was obtained from a woman in her 30s in good health.

In nucleotides, the CDR3 is TGCAGCGTTGAAGGTGCGGGAGCCCGCGAGCAGTACTTC. Its protein product is CSVEGAGAREQYF. The V and J genes are TRBV29-1 and TRBJ2-7, with TRBD2 matching over 7 bases. V shed 1 base and J 6 bases; nucleotides not matched to a gene: 6. Germline V CDR1 and CDR2: SQVTM, ANQGSEA. This CDR3 region has 13 residues.